This TCR beta chain was identified during a study of blood T cells in healthy people across ages. General observations from the study: Aged donors had fewer naive CD4+ cells and lower diversity than long-lived donors. Because donor CMV status was unknown, expanded clonotype changes were possibly confounded.

Whenever a sample was processed, at least 6 million PBMCs were isolated. Germline V CDR1 and CDR2: SGHRS, YFSETQ. The CDR3 is 18 residues long. With respect to this clonotype: Its antigen is unidentified. The junction departs from germline at one end; a sequencing error may be responsible.

For the second PCR, which ran for about 6 to 12 cycles, a sample-barcoded 5' primer and a J-beta primer mix were used. Each of the cDNA molecules was tagged by a template-switch adaptor with 12 random nucleotides. TCRdb used MiXCR to reprocess the 5' RACE reads, holding one entry per CDR3 protein. The sample consists of 650,000 to 1,000,000 distinct CDR3 sequences, 30% to 45% of them appearing once. The TCR comes from a man between 18 and 29 years old in good health. This rearrangement joins TRBV5-1 to TRBJ2-3, with 15 bases matching TRBD2. The sequenced sample was blood. The CDR3 loop reads CAGSEGLAGGASTDTQYF. The CDR3 DNA reads as TGCGCCGGCAGCGAGGGACTAGCGGGAGGAGCCTCCACAGATACGCAGTATTTT.